Below, 2 T cell receptor beta chains from the same sample are listed, as sequenced in a study of PD-L1 blockade in urothelial cancer. Described time point: peripheral blood 6 weeks after treatment start. Only in-frame clones appear in the TCRdb table, and some are missing; sequencing was by immunoSEQ multiplex PCR. The sample contains tens of thousands of clones, 84% of which appear only once. The starting material was PBMCs, obtained around atezolizumab (anti-PD-L1) treatment. These receptors all come from an older man with urothelial cancer.

This rearrangement joins TRBV7-6 to TRBJ2-3, with 7 bases that match TRBD2. The CDR3 length is 16 residues. CDR1 and CDR2 from the germline V gene are SGHVS and FNYEAQ. Trimming at V came to 6 bases and at J to 0 bases, leaving 9 bases not matched to a gene. The CDR3 spells CASSSRPAGSTDTQYF. The CDR3 nucleotides are TGTGCCAGCAGTTCTAGGCCAGCGGGGAGCACAGATACGCAGTATTTT.

This clone was picked up one time. The rearrangement joins TRBV6-1 to TRBJ2-1; TRBD2 agrees at 9 bases. The CDR3 length is 19 residues. J was trimmed by 1 base and V by 4 bases; bases with no gene match: 14. The germline V gene has CDR1 MNHNS and CDR2 SASEGT. Written as DNA, the CDR3 is TGTGCCAGCAGTGGTTTGGGGCGGGGGGGAATCGCGTCCTACAATGAGCAGTTCTTC. Protein sequence: CASSGLGRGGIASYNEQFF.